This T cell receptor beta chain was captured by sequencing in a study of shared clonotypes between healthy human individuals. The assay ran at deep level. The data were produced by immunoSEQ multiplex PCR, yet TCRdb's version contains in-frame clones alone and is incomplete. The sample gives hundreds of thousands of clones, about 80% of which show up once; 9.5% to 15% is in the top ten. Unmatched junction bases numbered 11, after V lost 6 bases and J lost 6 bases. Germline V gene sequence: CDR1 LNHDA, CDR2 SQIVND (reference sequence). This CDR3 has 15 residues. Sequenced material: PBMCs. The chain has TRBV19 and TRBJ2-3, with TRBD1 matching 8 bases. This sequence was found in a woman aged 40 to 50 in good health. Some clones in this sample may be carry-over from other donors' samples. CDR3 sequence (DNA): TGTGCCAGTAGGTCAAGGACAGGGCCGGGGGATACGCAGTATTTT. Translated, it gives CASRSRTGPGDTQYF.